What follows is one T cell receptor beta chain and its context. The antigen remains unidentified. The record originates from a study of cytomegalovirus exposure and HLA in healthy donors. Whole-study results and caveats: With later analysis, a missense DCLRE1C variant became linked to TCR beta V- and J-gene trimming.

Germline lookup yields CDR1 MNHEY and CDR2 SMNVEV (reference sequence). The CDR3 consists of 20 residues. The trim removed 5 bases at V and 5 bases at J, leaving 24 bases unmatched. The PCR used 60 Vbeta and 13 Jbeta primers. Some clones are missing from TCRdb's copy, which holds only in-frame ones; the method was immunoSEQ multiplex PCR. The sample records about 86,000 clones, roughly three quarters being singletons. The rearrangement links TRBV27 to TRBJ2-3, with 8 bases aligning to TRBD2. Sequencing was done on a sample of PBMCs. This receptor was identified in a woman in her thirties or forties in good health and CMV-seropositive. CDR3 in amino acids: CASSPTASIIAGRPEDTQYF. The CDR3 bases are TGTGCCAGCAGTCCTACCGCGAGTATAATAGCGGGAAGACCTGAAGATACGCAGTATTTT.